One T cell receptor beta chain is described in this entry. These data come from a study of blood T cell repertoires in COVID-19. Turning to the study itself: Samples came from the United States, Italy and Spain, spanning acute and convalescent COVID-19.

Profiling relied on immunoSEQ multiplex PCR, and the TCRdb table lists in-frame clones only, not all of them. The repertoire holds 180,000 or so clones, about 82% seen once, with about 5.6% in the top ten. CDR1 and CDR2 from the germline V gene are MDHEN and SYDVKM. The ends were cut back, 2 bases at V and 3 bases at J, with 13 bases in the middle. This CDR3 region has 15 residues. This receptor was taken from a man aged 35-49 years with acute COVID-19. The material sequenced was PBMCs or T cells enriched from blood (not recorded which). J is TRBJ1-1 and V is TRBV28, with D uncertain. The DNA of the CDR3 is TGTGCCAGCAGTTTAATGGGGAGGTCGGACACTGAAGCTTTCTTT. Its protein is CASSLMGRSDTEAFF.